A single sample gave rise to the 31 T cell receptor beta chains below, sequenced in a study of identical twins. TCRdb reprocessed the 5' RACE reads with MiXCR, giving one entry per CDR3 protein. This sample carries about 660,000 distinct CDR3 sequences, 8.6% of them seen once, and the ten largest clones take 0.98%. A further study also used this sample, focusing on yellow fever vaccine responses in identical twins.

Sequencing used PBMCs. The receptors shown here come from a woman aged 18-35 years in good health.

This clonotype was observed a handful of times. This chain links TRBV4-3 with TRBJ2-1; TRBD1 agrees at 12 bases. CDR1 is LGHNA and CDR2 is YSLEER in the germline V gene. The J segment lost 0 bases and the V segment lost 5 bases, leaving 5 bases of the junction unmatched. The CDR3 covers 17 residues. CDR3 nucleotide sequence: TGCGCCAGCAGCGACGGGACAGGGGGCAGCTCCTACAATGAGCAGTTCTTC. Translating gives CASSDGTGGSSYNEQFF.

The chain joins TRBV7-2 to TRBJ1-2; 10 bases fit TRBD1. The CDR3 consists of 15 residues. CDR1 is SGHTA and CDR2 is FQGNSA in the germline V gene. V lost 4 bases to trimming and J lost 4 bases; unmatched junction nucleotides: 6. CDR3 sequence reads: CASSSRQGAIYGYTF. The CDR3 DNA reads TGTGCCAGCAGCTCAAGACAGGGGGCGATCTATGGCTACACCTTC.

The gene calls are TRBV28 and TRBJ2-3, with D possibly being TRBD1 or TRBD2 (5 bases each). Trimming took off 7 bases at V and 4 bases at J, with 9 bases between the two ends. The germline V gene has CDR1 MDHEN and CDR2 SYDVKM. This CDR3 has 12 amino acids. CDR3 sequence: CASNGGPDTQYF. The CDR3 DNA follows: TGTGCCAGCAATGGGGGTCCAGATACGCAGTATTTT.

This clonotype was picked up a small number of times. The rearrangement joins TRBV12-3 or TRBV12-4 to TRBJ2-2; D may correspond to TRBD1 or TRBD2 (6 bases each). Trimming took 10 bases from V and 2 from J, leaving 20 bases between them. The CDR3 is made up of 16 amino acids. For the CDR3, the DNA is TGTGCCACCCGGCCCACGGGGGCGGAAAACACCGGGGAGCTGTTTTTT. Encoded protein: CATRPTGAENTGELFF.

The V call is TRBV20-1, the J call TRBJ1-1; D unresolved. CDR3 length equals 13 residues. V lost 3 bases, J lost 7 bases, and 15 bases lay in between. Germline values: CDR1 DFQATT, CDR2 SNEGSKA (reference sequence). CDR3 nucleotides: TGCAGTGCTAGTGGAGGAACACGGGGTGAAGCTTTCTTT. Translated: CSASGGTRGEAFF.

The chain carries TRBV2 and TRBJ2-4; D gene uncertain. The CDR3 length is 13 residues. V was clipped by 7 bases and J by 1 base, with 8 bases between them. Looked up from germline, CDR1 is SNHLY and CDR2 is FYNNEI. Here the CDR3 DNA reads TGTGCCAGCACGTGGGATGCCAAAAACATTCAGTACTTC. It encodes CASTWDAKNIQYF.

This clonotype occurred a few times. In nucleotides, the CDR3 is TGTGCCAGCAGTTTAGGACAGGGGGCGACCGGAAACACCATATATTTT. Amino acid sequence: CASSLGQGATGNTIYF. The V and J genes are TRBV6-5 and TRBJ1-3; 11 nucleotides agree with TRBD1. From germline, CDR1 is MNHEY and CDR2 SVGAGI. With V trimmed by 4 bases and J by 4 bases, 6 bases remained unmatched. This CDR3 contains 16 residues.

There are a few counts of this clonotype. The chain carries TRBV12-3 or TRBV12-4 and TRBJ2-7; 10 bases are a match to TRBD2. The V gene end was trimmed by 9 bases and the J gene end by 4 bases; junction bases not matched to a gene: 12. CDR3 length: 15 amino acids. CDR3: CASSPVAGGGYEQYF. CDR3 nucleotides: TGTGCCAGTTCCCCCGTAGCGGGAGGAGGTTACGAGCAGTACTTC.

The chain recombines TRBV6-5 with TRBJ2-7, with TRBD1 identical over 7 bases. The length of the CDR3 is 11 residues. The V gene's germline CDR1 is MNHEY and CDR2 SVGAGI. V shed 0 bases and J 13 bases; nucleotides not matched to a gene: 3. As DNA, the CDR3 is TGTGCCAGCAGTTACTCGGGGGACAGCTACTTC. It yields the protein CASSYSGDSYF.

CDR3 bases: TGCGCCAGCAGGTCGGAGCCAGGGCTAGGAGCTTTCTTT. Its protein product is CASRSEPGLGAFF. V usage is TRBV5-1 and J usage is TRBJ1-1, with TRBD1 as a possible D gene (5 bases). The CDR3 is made up of 13 amino acids. V was trimmed by 5 bases and J by 10 bases, leaving 18 bases between them. Germline V gives CDR1 SGHRS, CDR2 YFSETQ.

The chain is built from TRBV21-1 and TRBJ1-2. TRBV21-1 has pseudogene status. CDR3 length: 21 residues. The CDR3 DNA is TGTGCCAGCAGCAAAGACACAGGACATCCCCGGGACGGCCCTACTAACTATGGCTACACCTTC. Translating it yields CASSKDTGHPRDGPTNYGYTF.

The chain combines TRBV7-2 with TRBJ2-3; D is possibly TRBD2 (5 bases). This CDR3 spans 13 amino acids. Between the trimmed V and J ends, which lost 8 bases and 4 bases, there was a span of 13 bases. Germline values: CDR1 SGHTA, CDR2 FQGNSA. The CDR3 DNA follows: TGTGCCAGCCGGGGAGATGGCGCAGATACGCAGTATTTT. Translated: CASRGDGADTQYF.

On this clonotype: It may be a read error: a sequence one base away is much more abundant. The V gene is TRBV29-1, the J gene TRBJ2-1; maybe TRBD1 (5 bases). Germline CDR1 is SQVTM and CDR2 is ANQGSEA. V dropped 6 bases and J dropped 4 bases, with 10 bases sitting between them. CDR3 length: 12 amino acids. CDR3 residues: CSVGPFYNEQFF. The CDR3 bases are TGCAGCGTGGGGCCCTTTTACAATGAGCAGTTCTTC.

This clonotype was recorded many times. The genes are TRBV7-2 and TRBJ2-1; D unclear. V dropped 5 bases and J dropped 1 base, with 3 bases sitting between them. The CDR3 totals 12 residues. Germline CDR1 is SGHTA and CDR2 is FQGNSA. The CDR3 DNA reads TGTGCCAGCAGCGCGTCCTACAATGAGCAGTTCTTC. This gives the protein CASSASYNEQFF.

The chain links TRBV3-1 to TRBJ2-1; D uncertain. This CDR3 comprises 15 residues. V was pared by 1 base and J by 4 bases, with 11 bases between. Germline values: CDR1 LGHDT, CDR2 YNNKEL (reference sequence). CDR3 residues: CASSQVSDGYNEQFF. In DNA form, the CDR3 reads TGTGCCAGCAGCCAAGTTTCTGACGGATACAATGAGCAGTTCTTC.

Many counts were recorded for this clonotype. The CDR3 DNA is TGTGCCATCAGTGAAGGCCAGGGTGGCGACGAGCAGTACTTC. It is translated as CAISEGQGGDEQYF. V gene TRBV10-3 combines with J gene TRBJ2-7; D might be TRBD1 (5 bases). The germline V gene encodes CDR1 ENHRY and CDR2 SYGVKD. The CDR3 runs to 14 residues. The ends were cut back, 3 bases at V and 5 bases at J, with 14 bases in the middle.

This sequence joins TRBV11-2 and TRBJ2-5; weak D call: TRBD1 (6 bases). V lost 0 bases to trimming and J lost 4 bases, with 15 bases between them. This CDR3 is built from 16 residues. Germline V gene sequence: CDR1 SGHAT, CDR2 FQNNGV. The CDR3 spells CASSLERQAVLETQYF. The CDR3 nucleotides read TGTGCCAGCAGCTTAGAAAGACAGGCCGTCCTAGAGACCCAGTACTTC.

This clonotype was observed at least ten times. The J gene is TRBJ2-2, the V gene TRBV29-1; 7 bases are a match to TRBD1. The CDR3 has 15 amino acids. The V and J ends lost 4 bases and 0 bases, in that order; junction bases with no gene match: 5. From germline, CDR1 is SQVTM and CDR2 ANQGSEA. Here the CDR3 reads CSVVLGQTNTGELFF. The CDR3 DNA reads as TGCAGCGTTGTCCTGGGACAGACGAACACCGGGGAGCTGTTTTTT.

This clonotype was picked up a small number of times. The chain joins TRBV6-4 to TRBJ2-5, with TRBD1 matching 7 bases. V dropped 4 bases and J dropped 1; count of bases not matched to a gene: 6. The CDR3 loop spans 15 amino acids. In germline, CDR1 is MRHNA, CDR2 SNTAGT. Written as DNA, the CDR3 is TGTGCCAGCAGTGCCCACAGGGGACCCCAAGAGACCCAGTACTTC. Protein: CASSAHRGPQETQYF.

This chain joins TRBV20-1 and TRBJ2-7; TRBD1 agrees at 8 bases. The CDR3 length is 17 residues. Trimming cost V 6 bases and J 4 bases; bases outside gene matches: 20. Germline values: CDR1 DFQATT, CDR2 SNEGSKA (reference sequence). The CDR3 spells CSAKDTGDRGTTYEQYF. Here the CDR3 DNA reads TGCAGTGCCAAAGATACCGGCGACAGGGGCACGACTTACGAGCAGTACTTC.

In its sample, this clonotype was seen a few times. The chain has TRBV28 and TRBJ2-5; either TRBD1 or TRBD2 may fit D (6 bases each). V dropped 7 bases and J dropped 2 bases, with 20 bases sitting between them. In germline, CDR1 is MDHEN, CDR2 SYDVKM. CDR3 length: 16 residues. DNA for the CDR3: TGTGCCAGCACCATGGGGGCGGGGCCCATTCAAGAGACCCAGTACTTC. Residues: CASTMGAGPIQETQYF.

This clonotype was counted a few times. The CDR3 loop is CASSLGEGQGYQPQHF. The CDR3 DNA is TGTGCCAGCAGCTTAGGAGAGGGACAGGGGTATCAGCCCCAGCATTTT. The gene calls are TRBV13 and TRBJ1-5, with TRBD1 identical over 10 bases. The CDR3 runs 16 residues. Germline values: CDR1 PRHDT, CDR2 FYEKMQ (reference sequence). V was pared by 0 bases and J by 5 bases, with 4 bases of the junction left unmatched.

V is TRBV6-5 and J is TRBJ2-7, with 9 bases fitting TRBD1. This CDR3 is 14 amino acids long. The V segment lost 4 bases and the J segment 7 bases; nucleotides outside the gene matches: 8. CDR1 and CDR2 (germline): MNHEY, SVGAGI. CDR3 in amino acids: CASSSGTGTREQYF. The CDR3 nucleotides are TGTGCCAGCAGTTCCGGGACAGGGACGCGGGAGCAGTACTTC.

This CDR3 is CASSSSASRTQYF. CDR3 nucleotides: TGTGCCAGCAGTTCCTCAGCATCGCGGACCCAGTACTTC. The genes are TRBV6-2 or TRBV6-3 and TRBJ2-5; D ambiguous. Germline V gene sequence: CDR1 MNHEY, CDR2 SVGEGT. The CDR3 extends over 13 amino acids. The germline V and J ends were trimmed by 4 bases and 7 bases, with 13 bases remaining between them.

There are a few counts of this clonotype. The chain couples TRBV19 to TRBJ1-5, with TRBD1 as a possible D gene (6 bases). Looked up from germline, CDR1 is LNHDA and CDR2 is SQIVND (reference sequence). V lost 7 bases to trimming and J lost 5 bases, with 15 bases between them. The CDR3 sequence is 14 residues long. DNA of the CDR3: TGTGCCAGTACGTTCGGGGGGCAGGATCAGCCCCAGCATTTT. Protein product: CASTFGGQDQPQHF.

The CDR3 region is CASSFYPASKETQYF. The CDR3 bases are TGTGCCAGCAGCTTCTACCCAGCCTCGAAAGAGACCCAGTACTTC. V and J are TRBV7-2 and TRBJ2-5, with unresolved D. The CDR3 contains 15 residues. The V end was cut by 3 bases, the J end by 3 bases, with 14 bases between. The V gene's germline CDR1 is SGHTA and CDR2 FQGNSA.

The rearrangement joins TRBV9 to TRBJ1-4, with D possibly matching TRBD1 (6 bases). Germline assignment: CDR1 SGDLS and CDR2 YYNGEE. The CDR3 consists of 15 residues. V was trimmed by 4 bases and J by 3 bases, leaving 13 bases between them. In DNA, the CDR3 is TGTGCCAGCAGCCTAGGGGGAAGGCCTAATGAAAAACTGTTTTTT. Translation gives CASSLGGRPNEKLFF.

This clonotype was found a few times. V usage is TRBV18 and J usage is TRBJ1-2; no clear D gene. V was cut by 3 bases and J by 6 bases, with 11 bases left in between. The CDR3 covers 13 residues. CDR1 KGHSH and CDR2 LQKENI come from the germline V gene. The chain's CDR3 is CASSPYTGNGYTF. The CDR3 DNA follows: TGTGCCAGCTCACCTTACACGGGAAATGGCTACACCTTC.

This chain uses TRBV6-5 with TRBJ2-2; 7 bases are a match to TRBD2. This CDR3 contains 15 residues. Germline CDR1 is MNHEY and CDR2 is SVGAGI. After removal of 1 base from V and 4 bases from J, the junction contained 3 bases not matched to a gene. In DNA form, the CDR3 reads TGTGCCAGCAGTTACTGGGGGAGGGCCACCGGGGAGCTGTTTTTT. It translates to CASSYWGRATGELFF.

As to this clonotype: A much more abundant neighbour one base away suggests this may be a read error. The chain is built from TRBV2 and TRBJ2-1; no clear D. This CDR3 is built from 14 residues. From germline, CDR1 is SNHLY and CDR2 FYNNEI. CDR3 in amino acids: CASSRDFVTNEQSF. The CDR3 DNA reads TGTGCCAGCAGTCGAGACTTCGTAACCAATGAGCAGTCCTTC.

In this sample, this clonotype turned up many times. This chain connects TRBV20-1 to TRBJ2-4; D perhaps matches TRBD2 (6 bases). The CDR3 spans 14 residues. Germline lookup yields CDR1 DFQATT and CDR2 SNEGSKA (reference sequence). V lost 3 bases to trimming and J lost 0 bases, with 9 bases between them. The CDR3 DNA sequence: TGCAGTGCTAGGCGGGATCTAGCCAAAAACATTCAGTACTTC. This encodes CSARRDLAKNIQYF.